This T cell receptor beta chain was sequenced during a study of blood T cell repertoires in COVID-19. Study summary: Sites across the United States, Italy and Spain contributed samples from acute and convalescent COVID-19. The analysed material was cDNA or gDNA that came from T cells, B-cell-depleted T cells, or PBMCs.

The CDR3 spans 13 residues. CDR1 LNHDA and CDR2 SQIVND come from the germline V gene (reference sequence). Trimming took 6 bases from V and 4 from J; bases not matched to a gene: 5. As originally analysed: Amplification with reference gene primers provided the estimates of nucleated cell counts. Clones were sequenced by immunoSEQ multiplex PCR, and TCRdb holds only the in-frame ones, with some missing. The V and J calls and clone size come from that table; D and trimming were worked out from the DNA. Here the sample spans about 380,000 clones, about four fifths being singletons. Sequencing was done on a sample of peripheral blood. V usage is TRBV19 and J usage is TRBJ1-2; TRBD1 aligns across 7 bases. The receptor's source is a human donor with acute or convalescent COVID-19. The donor label of this sample is uncertain. CDR3 DNA: TGTGCCAGTAGCACCACAGGGGTCTATGGCTACACCTTC. It is translated as CASSTTGVYGYTF.